This T cell receptor (beta chain) comes out of a study of CD8 T cells in Susac syndrome. The authors reverse transcribed roughly 0.5 to 1 ug RNA with random hexamers. TCRdb called the immunoSEQ multiplex PCR reads again in MiXCR, with one record for every CDR3 protein. This sample has fewer than 250,000 distinct CDR3 sequences, with 80% to 95% found just once. Per germline, CDR1 MDHEN and CDR2 SYDVKM. CDR3 length equals 15 residues. Trimming took off 7 bases at V and 7 bases at J, with 20 bases between the two ends. The V gene is TRBV28, the J gene TRBJ2-1, with D perhaps assigned TRBD1 or TRBD2 (6 bases each). Sequencing used CD8+ T cells from PBMCs. This receptor was identified in a human donor with multiple sclerosis. In nucleotides, the CDR3 is TGTGCCAGCAACCCACCCCGGGGGCCGGGTAATGAGCAGTTCTTC. Amino acid sequence: CASNPPRGPGNEQFF.